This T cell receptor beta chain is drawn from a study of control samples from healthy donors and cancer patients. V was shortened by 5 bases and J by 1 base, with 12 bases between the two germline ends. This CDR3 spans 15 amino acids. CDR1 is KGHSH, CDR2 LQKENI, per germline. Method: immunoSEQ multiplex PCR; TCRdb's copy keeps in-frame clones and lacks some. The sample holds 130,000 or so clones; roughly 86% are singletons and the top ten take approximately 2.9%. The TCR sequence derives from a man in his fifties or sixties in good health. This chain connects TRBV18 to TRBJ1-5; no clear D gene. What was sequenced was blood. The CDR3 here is CASSSQFGSNQPQHF. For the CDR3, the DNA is TGTGCCAGCTCATCCCAGTTTGGGAGCAATCAGCCCCAGCATTTT.